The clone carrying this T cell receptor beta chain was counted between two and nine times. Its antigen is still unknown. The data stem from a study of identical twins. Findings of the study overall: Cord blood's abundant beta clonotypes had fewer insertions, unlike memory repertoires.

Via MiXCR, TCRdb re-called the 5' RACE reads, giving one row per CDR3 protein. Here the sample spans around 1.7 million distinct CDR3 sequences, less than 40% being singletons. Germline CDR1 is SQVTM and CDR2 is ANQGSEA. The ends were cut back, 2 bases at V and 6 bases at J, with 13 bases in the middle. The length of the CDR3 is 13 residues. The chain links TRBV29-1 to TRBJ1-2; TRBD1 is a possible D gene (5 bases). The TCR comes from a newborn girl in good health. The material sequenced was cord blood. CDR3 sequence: CSVEIQGGNGYTF. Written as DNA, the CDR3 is TGCAGCGTTGAAATCCAGGGTGGGAATGGCTACACCTTC. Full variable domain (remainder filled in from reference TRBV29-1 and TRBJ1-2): SAVISQKPSRDICQRGTSLTIQCQVDSQVTMMFWYRQQPGQSLTLIATANQGSEATYESGFVIDKFPISRPNLTFSTLTVSNMSPEDSSIYLCSVEIQGGNGYTFGSGTRLTVV.